This TCR beta chain comes out of a study of patients and donors after allogeneic stem cell transplantation. TCRdb recomputed calls from the RT-PCR reads with MiXCR, one row per CDR3 protein. The profile shows 920,000 or so distinct CDR3 sequences, about a sixth of them singletons. Germline assignment: CDR1 DFQATT and CDR2 SNEGSKA (reference sequence). The CDR3 spans 13 residues. V gave up 7 bases and J gave up 7 bases, with 17 bases separating them. This clonotype was seen only a few times. The chain uses TRBV20-1 and TRBJ1-5; a weak D match, TRBD1 (6 bases). The sequenced material came from blood, either unsorted or a sorted T cell fraction (not recorded which). This TCR was sampled from a human donor who was either an allogeneic HSCT recipient or a stem cell or donor lymphocyte infusion donor (not recorded which). It is not recorded whose cells these are; they may come from a transplant donor. The CDR3 DNA is TGCAGTGTTGAGCGTGGGGGCGGGCAGCCCCAGCATTTT. This translates into CSVERGGGQPQHF.